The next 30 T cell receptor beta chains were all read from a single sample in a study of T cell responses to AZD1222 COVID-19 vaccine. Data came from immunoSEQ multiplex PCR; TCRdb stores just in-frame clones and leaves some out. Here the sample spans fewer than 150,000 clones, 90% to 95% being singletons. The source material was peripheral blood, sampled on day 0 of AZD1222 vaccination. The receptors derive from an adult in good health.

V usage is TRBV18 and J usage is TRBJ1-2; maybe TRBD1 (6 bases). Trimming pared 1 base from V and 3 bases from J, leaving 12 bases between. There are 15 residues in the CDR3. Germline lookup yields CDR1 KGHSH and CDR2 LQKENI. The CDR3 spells CASSPRYGGDYGYTF. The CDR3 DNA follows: TGTGCCAGCTCACCACGTTACGGGGGCGACTATGGCTACACCTTC.

The CDR3 DNA sequence: TGTGCTGGAACTAGCGGGCCCTACAATGAGCAGTTCTTC. Residues: CAGTSGPYNEQFF. The chain joins TRBV30 to TRBJ2-1; 9 bases line up with TRBD2. CDR3 length: 13 amino acids. CDR1 and CDR2 from the germline V gene are GTSNPN and SVGIG (reference sequence).

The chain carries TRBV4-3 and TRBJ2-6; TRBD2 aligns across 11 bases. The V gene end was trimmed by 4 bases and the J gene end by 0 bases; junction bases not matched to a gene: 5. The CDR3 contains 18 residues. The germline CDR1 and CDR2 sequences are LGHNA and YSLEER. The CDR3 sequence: CASSPRTSGSSGANVLTF. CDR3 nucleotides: TGCGCCAGCAGCCCTCGGACTAGCGGGTCCTCTGGGGCCAACGTCCTGACTTTC.

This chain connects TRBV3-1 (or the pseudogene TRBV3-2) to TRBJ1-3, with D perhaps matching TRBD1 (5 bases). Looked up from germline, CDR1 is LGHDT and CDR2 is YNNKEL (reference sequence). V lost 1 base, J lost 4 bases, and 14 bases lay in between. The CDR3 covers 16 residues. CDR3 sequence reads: CASSQGGTTWGNTIYF. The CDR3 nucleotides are TGTGCCAGCAGCCAAGGTGGGACGACGTGGGGAAACACCATATATTTT.

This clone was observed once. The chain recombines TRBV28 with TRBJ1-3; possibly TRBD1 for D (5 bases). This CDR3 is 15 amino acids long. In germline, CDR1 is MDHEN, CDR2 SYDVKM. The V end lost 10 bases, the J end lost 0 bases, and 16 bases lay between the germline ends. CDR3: CAITDTGYSGNTIYF. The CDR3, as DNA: TGTGCCATAACTGATACAGGCTACTCTGGAAACACCATATATTTT.

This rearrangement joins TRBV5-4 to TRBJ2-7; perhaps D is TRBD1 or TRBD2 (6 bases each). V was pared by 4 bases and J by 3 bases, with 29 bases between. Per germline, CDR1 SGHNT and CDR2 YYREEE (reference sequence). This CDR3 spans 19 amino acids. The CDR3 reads CASSPKGGRGTFRSYEQYF. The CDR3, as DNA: TGTGCCAGCAGCCCCAAGGGGGGCAGGGGTACCTTCCGGAGCTACGAGCAGTACTTC.

The CDR3 sequence: CATSDRKADGYTF. CDR3 sequence (DNA): TGTGCCACCAGTGACCGTAAAGCAGATGGCTACACCTTC. J is TRBJ1-2 and V is TRBV24-1; no clear D. CDR3 length equals 13 residues. Trimming cost V 4 bases and J 6 bases, with 11 bases left between them. Germline CDR1 is KGHDR and CDR2 is SFDVKD.

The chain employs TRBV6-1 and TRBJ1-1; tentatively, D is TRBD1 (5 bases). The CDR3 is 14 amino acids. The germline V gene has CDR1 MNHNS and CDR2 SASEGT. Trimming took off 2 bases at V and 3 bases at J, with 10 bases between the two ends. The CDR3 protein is CASSEPGGDTEAFF. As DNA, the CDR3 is TGTGCCAGCAGTGAACCGGGAGGGGACACTGAAGCTTTCTTT.

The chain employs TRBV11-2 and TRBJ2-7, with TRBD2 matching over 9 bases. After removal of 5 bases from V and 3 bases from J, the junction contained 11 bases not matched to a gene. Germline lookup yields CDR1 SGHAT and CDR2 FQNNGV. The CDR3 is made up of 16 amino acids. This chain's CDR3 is CASSPRGGAGGYEQYF. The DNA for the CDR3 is TGTGCCAGCAGCCCCAGGGGGGGAGCGGGAGGCTACGAGCAGTACTTC.

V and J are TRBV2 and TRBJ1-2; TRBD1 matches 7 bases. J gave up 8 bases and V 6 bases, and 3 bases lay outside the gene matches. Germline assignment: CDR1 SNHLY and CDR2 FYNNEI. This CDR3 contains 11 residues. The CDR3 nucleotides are TGTGCCAGCAGGAACAGGGGCGGCTACACCTTC. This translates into CASRNRGGYTF.

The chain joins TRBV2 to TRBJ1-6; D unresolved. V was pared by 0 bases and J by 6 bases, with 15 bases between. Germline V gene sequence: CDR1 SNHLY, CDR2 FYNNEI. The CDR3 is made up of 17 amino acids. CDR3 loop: CASSEAGSRRGNSPLHF. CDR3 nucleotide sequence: TGTGCCAGCAGTGAAGCGGGTAGCAGGCGGGGTAATTCACCCCTCCACTTT.

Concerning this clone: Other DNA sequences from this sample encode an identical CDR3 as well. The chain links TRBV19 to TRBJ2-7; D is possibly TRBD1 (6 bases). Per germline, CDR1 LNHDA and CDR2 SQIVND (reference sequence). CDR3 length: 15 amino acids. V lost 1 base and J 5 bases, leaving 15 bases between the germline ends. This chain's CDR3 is CASSIGGTGKHEQYF. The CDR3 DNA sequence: TGTGCCAGTAGTATAGGAGGAACAGGGAAGCACGAGCAGTACTTC.

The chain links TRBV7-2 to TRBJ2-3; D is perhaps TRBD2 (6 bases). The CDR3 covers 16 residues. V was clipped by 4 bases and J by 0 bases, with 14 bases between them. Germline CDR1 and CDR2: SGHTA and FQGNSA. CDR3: CASSSSGTRSTDTQYF. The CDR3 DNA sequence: TGTGCCAGCAGCTCCTCCGGGACTCGAAGCACAGATACGCAGTATTTT. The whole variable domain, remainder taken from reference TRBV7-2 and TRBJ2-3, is GAGVSQSPSNKVTEKGKDVELRCDPISGHTALYWYRQSLGQGLEFLIYFQGNSAPDKSGLPSDRFSAERTGGSVSTLTIQRTQQEDSAVYLCASSSSGTRSTDTQYFGPGTRLTVL.

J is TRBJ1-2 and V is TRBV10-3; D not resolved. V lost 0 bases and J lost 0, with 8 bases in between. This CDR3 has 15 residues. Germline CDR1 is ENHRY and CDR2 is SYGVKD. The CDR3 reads CAISESKPSNYGYTF. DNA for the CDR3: TGTGCCATCAGTGAGTCCAAACCTTCTAACTATGGCTACACCTTC.

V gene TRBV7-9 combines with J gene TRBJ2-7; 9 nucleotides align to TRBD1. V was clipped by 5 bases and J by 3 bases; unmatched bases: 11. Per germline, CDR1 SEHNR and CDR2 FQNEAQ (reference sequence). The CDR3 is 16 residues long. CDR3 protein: CASSAVGQGPGYEQYF. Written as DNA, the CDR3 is TGTGCCAGCAGCGCCGTGGGACAGGGTCCAGGCTACGAGCAGTACTTC.

The CDR3 loop reads CASSLTGSGANVLTF. The CDR3 DNA reads TGCGCCAGCAGCTTAACGGGCTCTGGGGCCAACGTCCTGACTTTC. The chain combines TRBV5-1 with TRBJ2-6; no clear D gene. The germline gives CDR1 SGHRS, CDR2 YFSETQ. This CDR3 comprises 15 residues. Trimming stripped 2 bases from V and 0 bases from J, with 6 bases between.

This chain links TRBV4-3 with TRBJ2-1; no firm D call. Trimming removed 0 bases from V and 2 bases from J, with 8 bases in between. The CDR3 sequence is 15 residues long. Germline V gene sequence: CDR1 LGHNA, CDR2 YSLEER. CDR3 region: CASSQDRRAYNEQFF. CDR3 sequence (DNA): TGCGCCAGCAGCCAAGATCGCAGAGCCTACAATGAGCAGTTCTTC.

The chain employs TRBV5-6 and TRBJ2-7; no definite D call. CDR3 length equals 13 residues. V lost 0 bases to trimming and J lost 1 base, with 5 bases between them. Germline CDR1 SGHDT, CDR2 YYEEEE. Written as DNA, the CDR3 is TGTGCCAGCAGCTTGGTGACTTCCTACGAGCAGTACTTC. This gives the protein CASSLVTSYEQYF.

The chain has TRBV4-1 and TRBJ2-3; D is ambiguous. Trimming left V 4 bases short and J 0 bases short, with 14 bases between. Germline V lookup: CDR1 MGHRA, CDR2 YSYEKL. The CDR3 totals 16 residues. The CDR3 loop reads CASSPSPLGSTDTQYF. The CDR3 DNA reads TGCGCCAGCAGCCCCTCCCCCTTAGGTAGCACAGATACGCAGTATTTT.

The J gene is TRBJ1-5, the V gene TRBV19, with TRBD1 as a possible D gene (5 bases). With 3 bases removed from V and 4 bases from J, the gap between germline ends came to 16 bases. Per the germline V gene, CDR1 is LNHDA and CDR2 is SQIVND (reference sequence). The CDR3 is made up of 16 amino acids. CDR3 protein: CASSILGTSGNQPQHF. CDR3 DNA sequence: TGTGCCAGTAGTATTTTGGGGACTAGCGGGAATCAGCCCCAGCATTTT.

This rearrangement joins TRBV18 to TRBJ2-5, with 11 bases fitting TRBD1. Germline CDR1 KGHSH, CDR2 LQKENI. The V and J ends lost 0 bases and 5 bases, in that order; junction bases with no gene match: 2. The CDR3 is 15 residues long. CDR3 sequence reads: CASSPPDRGRETQYF. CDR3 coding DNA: TGTGCCAGCTCACCACCGGACAGGGGGCGGGAGACCCAGTACTTC.

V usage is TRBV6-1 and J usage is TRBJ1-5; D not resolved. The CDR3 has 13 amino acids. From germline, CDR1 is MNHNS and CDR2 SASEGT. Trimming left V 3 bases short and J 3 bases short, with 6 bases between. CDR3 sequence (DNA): TGTGCCAGCAGTGAGAGAGTCAATCAGCCCCAGCATTTT. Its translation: CASSERVNQPQHF.

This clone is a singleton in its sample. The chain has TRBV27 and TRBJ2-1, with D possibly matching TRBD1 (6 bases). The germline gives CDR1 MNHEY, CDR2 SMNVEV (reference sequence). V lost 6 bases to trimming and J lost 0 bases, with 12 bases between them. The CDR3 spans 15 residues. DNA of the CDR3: TGTGCCAGCAGCCCCAGGACAGACTCCTACAATGAGCAGTTCTTC. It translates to CASSPRTDSYNEQFF.

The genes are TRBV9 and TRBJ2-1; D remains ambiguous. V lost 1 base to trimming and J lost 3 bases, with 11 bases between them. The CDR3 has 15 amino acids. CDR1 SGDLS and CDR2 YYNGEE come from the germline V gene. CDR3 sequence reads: CASSVSVRRYNEQFF. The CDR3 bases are TGTGCCAGCAGCGTAAGCGTGCGACGCTACAATGAGCAGTTCTTC.

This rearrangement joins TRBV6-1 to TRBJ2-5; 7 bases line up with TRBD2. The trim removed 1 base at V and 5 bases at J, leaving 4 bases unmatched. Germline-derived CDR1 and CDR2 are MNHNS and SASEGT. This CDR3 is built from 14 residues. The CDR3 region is CASSEVREWETQYF. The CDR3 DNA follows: TGTGCCAGCAGTGAAGTGCGGGAGTGGGAGACCCAGTACTTC.

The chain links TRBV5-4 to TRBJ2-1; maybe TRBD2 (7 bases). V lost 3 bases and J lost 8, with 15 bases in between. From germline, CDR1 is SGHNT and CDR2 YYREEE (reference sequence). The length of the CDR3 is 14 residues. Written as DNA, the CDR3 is TGTGCCAGCAGCTCTCTGGGGGGGGGCGATGAGCAGTTCTTC. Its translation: CASSSLGGGDEQFF.

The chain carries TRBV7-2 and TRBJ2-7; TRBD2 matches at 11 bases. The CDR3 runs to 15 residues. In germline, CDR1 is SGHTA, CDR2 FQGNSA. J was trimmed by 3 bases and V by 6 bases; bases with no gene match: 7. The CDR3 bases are TGTGCCAGCAGTCGGGCCGGGACTAGCGGCTACGAGCAGTACTTC. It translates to CASSRAGTSGYEQYF. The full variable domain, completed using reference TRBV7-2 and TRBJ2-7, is GAGVSQSPSNKVTEKGKDVELRCDPISGHTALYWYRQSLGQGLEFLIYFQGNSAPDKSGLPSDRFSAERTGGSVSTLTIQRTQQEDSAVYLCASSRAGTSGYEQYFGPGTRLTVT.

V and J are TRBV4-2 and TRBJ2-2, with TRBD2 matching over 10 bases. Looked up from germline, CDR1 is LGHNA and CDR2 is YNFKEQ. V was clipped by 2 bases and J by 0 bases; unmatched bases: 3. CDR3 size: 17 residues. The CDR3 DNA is TGTGCCAGCAGCCAATGGACTAGCGGAGCGAACACCGGGGAGCTGTTTTTT. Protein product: CASSQWTSGANTGELFF.

The CDR3: CASSPVRDTEAFF. CDR3 nucleotides: TGCGCCAGCAGCCCCGTCAGGGACACTGAAGCTTTCTTT. The chain is built from TRBV5-1 and TRBJ1-1; D is possibly TRBD1 (5 bases). Germline V gives CDR1 SGHRS, CDR2 YFSETQ. The CDR3 totals 13 residues. With 4 bases removed from V and 3 bases from J, the gap between germline ends came to 10 bases.

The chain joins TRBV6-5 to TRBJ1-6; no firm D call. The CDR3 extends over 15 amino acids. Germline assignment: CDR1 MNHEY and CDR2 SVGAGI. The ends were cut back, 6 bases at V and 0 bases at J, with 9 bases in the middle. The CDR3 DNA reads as TGTGCCAGCAGGGACGGTAGCTCCTATAATTCACCCCTCCACTTT. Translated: CASRDGSSYNSPLHF.